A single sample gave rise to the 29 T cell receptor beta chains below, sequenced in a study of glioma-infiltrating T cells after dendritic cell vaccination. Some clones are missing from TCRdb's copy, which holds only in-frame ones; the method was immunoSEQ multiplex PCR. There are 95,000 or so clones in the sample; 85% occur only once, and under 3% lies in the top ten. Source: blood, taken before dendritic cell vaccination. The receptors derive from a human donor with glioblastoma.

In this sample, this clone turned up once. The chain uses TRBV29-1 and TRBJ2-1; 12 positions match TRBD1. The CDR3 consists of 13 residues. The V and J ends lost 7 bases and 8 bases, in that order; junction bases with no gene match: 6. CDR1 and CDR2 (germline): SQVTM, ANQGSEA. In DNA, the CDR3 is TGCAGCGCACCGGGACAGGGGGCCGATGAGCAGTTCTTC. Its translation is CSAPGQGADEQFF.

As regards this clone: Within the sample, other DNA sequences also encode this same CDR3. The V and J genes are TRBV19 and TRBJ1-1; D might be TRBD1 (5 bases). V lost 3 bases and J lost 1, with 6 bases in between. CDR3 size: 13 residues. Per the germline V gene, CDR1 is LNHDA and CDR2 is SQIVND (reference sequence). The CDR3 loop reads CASSIQGNTEAFF. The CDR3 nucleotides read TGTGCCAGTAGTATTCAGGGGAACACTGAAGCTTTCTTT. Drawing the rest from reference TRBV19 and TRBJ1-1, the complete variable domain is DGGITQSPKYLFRKEGQNVTLSCEQNLNHDAMYWYRQDPGQGLRLIYYSQIVNDFQKGDIAEGYSVSREKKESFPLTVTSAQKNPTAFYLCASSIQGNTEAFFGQGTRLTVV.

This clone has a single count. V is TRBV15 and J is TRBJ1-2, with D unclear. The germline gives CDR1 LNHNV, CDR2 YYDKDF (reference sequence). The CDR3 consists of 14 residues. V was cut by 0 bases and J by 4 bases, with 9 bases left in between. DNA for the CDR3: TGTGCCACCAGCAGAGACAGGTACGCCTATGGCTACACCTTC. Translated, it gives CATSRDRYAYGYTF.

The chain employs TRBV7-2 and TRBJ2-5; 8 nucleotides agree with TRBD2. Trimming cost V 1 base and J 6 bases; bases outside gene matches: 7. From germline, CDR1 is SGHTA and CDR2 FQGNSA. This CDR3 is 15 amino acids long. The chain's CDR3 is CASSLVAGGGKTQYF. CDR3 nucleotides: TGTGCCAGCAGCTTAGTGGCGGGGGGAGGAAAGACCCAGTACTTC.

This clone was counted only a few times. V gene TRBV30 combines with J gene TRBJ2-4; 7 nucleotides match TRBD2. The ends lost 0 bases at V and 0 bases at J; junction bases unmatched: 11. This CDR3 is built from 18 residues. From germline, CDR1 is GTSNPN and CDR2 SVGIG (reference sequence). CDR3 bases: TGTGCCTGGAGTGTAAAAGCGGGGAGAACTCTAGCCAAAAACATTCAGTACTTC. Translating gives CAWSVKAGRTLAKNIQYF.

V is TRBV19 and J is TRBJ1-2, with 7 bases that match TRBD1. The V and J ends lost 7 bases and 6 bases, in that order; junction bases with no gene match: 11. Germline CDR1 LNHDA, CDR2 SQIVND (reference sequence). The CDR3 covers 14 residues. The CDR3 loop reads CASTKDRNPDGYTF. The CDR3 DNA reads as TGTGCCAGTACCAAGGACAGGAACCCCGATGGCTACACCTTC.

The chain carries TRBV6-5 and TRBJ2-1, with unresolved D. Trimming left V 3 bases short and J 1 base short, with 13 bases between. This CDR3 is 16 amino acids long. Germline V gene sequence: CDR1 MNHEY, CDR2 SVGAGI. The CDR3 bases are TGTGCCAGCAGTTATGTAAGAGAACCATCCTACAATGAGCAGTTCTTC. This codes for CASSYVREPSYNEQFF.

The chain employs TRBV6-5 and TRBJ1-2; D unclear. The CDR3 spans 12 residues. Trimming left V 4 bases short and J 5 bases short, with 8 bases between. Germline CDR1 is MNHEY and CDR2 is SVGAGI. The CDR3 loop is CASSSGDYGYTF. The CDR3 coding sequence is TGTGCCAGCAGTTCGGGAGATTATGGCTACACCTTC.

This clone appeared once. CDR3 sequence reads: CASSPQPQGGYTF. In DNA form, the CDR3 reads TGTGCCAGCAGCCCCCAACCCCAGGGGGGCTACACCTTC. The V and J genes are TRBV9 and TRBJ1-2; D might be TRBD1 (6 bases). From germline, CDR1 is SGDLS and CDR2 YYNGEE. The germline V and J ends were trimmed by 4 bases and 8 bases, with 15 bases remaining between them. The CDR3 is made up of 13 amino acids.

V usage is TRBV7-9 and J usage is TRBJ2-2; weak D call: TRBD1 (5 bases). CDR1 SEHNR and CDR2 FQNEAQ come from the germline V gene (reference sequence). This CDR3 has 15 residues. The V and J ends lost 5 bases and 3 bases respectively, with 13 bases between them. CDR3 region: CASSRSQGHTGELFF. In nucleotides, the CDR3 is TGTGCCAGCAGCCGCTCCCAGGGCCACACCGGGGAGCTGTTTTTT.

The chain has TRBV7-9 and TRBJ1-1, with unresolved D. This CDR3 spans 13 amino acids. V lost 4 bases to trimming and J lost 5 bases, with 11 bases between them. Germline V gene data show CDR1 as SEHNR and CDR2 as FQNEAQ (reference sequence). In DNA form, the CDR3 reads TGTGCCAGCAGCTCCGACCGAGGGACTGAAGCTTTCTTT. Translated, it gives CASSSDRGTEAFF. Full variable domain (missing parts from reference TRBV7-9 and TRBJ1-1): DTGVSQNPRHKITKRGQNVTFRCDPISEHNRLYWYRQTLGQGPEFLTYFQNEAQLEKSRLLSDRFSAERPKGSFSTLEIQRTEQGDSAMYLCASSSDRGTEAFFGQGTRLTVV.

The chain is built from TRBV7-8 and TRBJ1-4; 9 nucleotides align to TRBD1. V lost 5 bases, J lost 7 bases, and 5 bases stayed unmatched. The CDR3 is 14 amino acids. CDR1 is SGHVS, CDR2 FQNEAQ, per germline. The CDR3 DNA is TGTGCCAGCAGCGCCGGGACAGGGATTGAAAAACTGTTTTTT. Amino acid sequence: CASSAGTGIEKLFF.

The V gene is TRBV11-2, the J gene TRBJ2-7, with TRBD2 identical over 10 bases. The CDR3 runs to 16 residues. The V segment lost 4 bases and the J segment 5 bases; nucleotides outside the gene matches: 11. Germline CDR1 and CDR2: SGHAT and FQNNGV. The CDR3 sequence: CASSWTPGLARDEQYF. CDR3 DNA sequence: TGTGCCAGCAGCTGGACCCCGGGACTAGCGAGGGACGAGCAGTACTTC.

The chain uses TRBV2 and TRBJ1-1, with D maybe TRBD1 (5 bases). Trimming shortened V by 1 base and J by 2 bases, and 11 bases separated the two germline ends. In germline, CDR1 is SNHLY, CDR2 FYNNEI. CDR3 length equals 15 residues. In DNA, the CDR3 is TGTGCCAGCAGTGAAGGCCCCAGGGCAAACACTGAAGCTTTCTTT. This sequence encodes CASSEGPRANTEAFF.

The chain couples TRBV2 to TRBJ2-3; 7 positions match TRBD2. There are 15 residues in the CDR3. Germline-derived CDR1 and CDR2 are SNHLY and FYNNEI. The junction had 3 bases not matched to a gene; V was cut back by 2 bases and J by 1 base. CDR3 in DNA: TGTGCCAGCAGTGAACTTGCGGGGGGCACAGATACGCAGTATTTT. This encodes CASSELAGGTDTQYF.

The CDR3 region is CASSALPPASGGADEQYF. For the CDR3, the DNA is TGTGCCAGCAGCGCACTACCCCCCGCTAGCGGGGGGGCGGACGAGCAGTACTTC. The V call is TRBV9, the J call TRBJ2-7, with 12 nucleotides matching TRBD2. CDR3 length equals 18 residues. The germline gives CDR1 SGDLS, CDR2 YYNGEE. The trim removed 3 bases at V and 5 bases at J, leaving 15 bases unmatched. Full variable domain (remainder filled in from reference TRBV9 and TRBJ2-7): DSGVTQTPKHLITATGQRVTLRCSPRSGDLSVYWYQQSLDQGLQFLIQYYNGEERAKGNILERFSAQQFPDLHSELNLSSLELGDSALYFCASSALPPASGGADEQYFGPGTRLTVT.

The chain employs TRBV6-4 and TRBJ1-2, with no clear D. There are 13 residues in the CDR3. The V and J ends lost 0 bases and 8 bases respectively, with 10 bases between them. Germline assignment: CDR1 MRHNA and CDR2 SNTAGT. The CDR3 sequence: CASSDSEGRGYTF. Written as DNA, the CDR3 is TGTGCCAGCAGTGACTCGGAGGGTCGGGGCTACACCTTC.

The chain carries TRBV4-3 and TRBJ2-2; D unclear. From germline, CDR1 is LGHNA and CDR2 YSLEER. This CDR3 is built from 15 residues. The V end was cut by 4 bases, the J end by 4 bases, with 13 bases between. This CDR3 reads CASSPSSASTGELFF. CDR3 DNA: TGCGCCAGCAGCCCAAGCTCCGCGAGCACCGGGGAGCTGTTTTTT.

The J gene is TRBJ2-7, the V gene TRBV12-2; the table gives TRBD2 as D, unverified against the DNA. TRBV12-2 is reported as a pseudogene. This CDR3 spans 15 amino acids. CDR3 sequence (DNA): TGTGCAAGTCGCCTGTCGAGCGGGGGCCCCTACGAGCAGTACTTC. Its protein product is CASRLSSGGPYEQYF.

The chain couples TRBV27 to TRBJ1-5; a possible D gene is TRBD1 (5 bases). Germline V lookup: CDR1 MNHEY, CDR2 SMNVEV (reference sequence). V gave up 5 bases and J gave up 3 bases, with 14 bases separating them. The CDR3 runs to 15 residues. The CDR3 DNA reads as TGTGCCAGCAGTCTCTCAGGGTACGTCAATCAGCCCCAGCATTTT. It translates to CASSLSGYVNQPQHF.

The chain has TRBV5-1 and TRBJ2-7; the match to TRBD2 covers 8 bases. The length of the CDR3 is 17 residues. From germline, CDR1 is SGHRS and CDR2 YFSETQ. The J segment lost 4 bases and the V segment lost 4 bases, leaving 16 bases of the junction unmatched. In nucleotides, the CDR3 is TGCGCCAGCAGCCCGCAACATCGGGGGGGCTTATGGTACGAGCAGTACTTC. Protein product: CASSPQHRGGLWYEQYF.

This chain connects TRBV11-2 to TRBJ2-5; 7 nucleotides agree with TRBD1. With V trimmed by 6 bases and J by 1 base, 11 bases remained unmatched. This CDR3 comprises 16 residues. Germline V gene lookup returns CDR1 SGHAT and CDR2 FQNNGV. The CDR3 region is CASSSRGQLLQETQYF. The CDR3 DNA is TGTGCCAGCAGTTCAAGGGGGCAGCTACTCCAAGAGACCCAGTACTTC. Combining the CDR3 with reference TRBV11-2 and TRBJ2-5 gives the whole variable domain EAGVAQSPRYKIIEKRQSVAFWCNPISGHATLYWYQQILGQGPKLLIQFQNNGVVDDSQLPKDRFSAERLKGVDSTLKIQPAKLEDSAVYLCASSSRGQLLQETQYFGPGTRLLVL.

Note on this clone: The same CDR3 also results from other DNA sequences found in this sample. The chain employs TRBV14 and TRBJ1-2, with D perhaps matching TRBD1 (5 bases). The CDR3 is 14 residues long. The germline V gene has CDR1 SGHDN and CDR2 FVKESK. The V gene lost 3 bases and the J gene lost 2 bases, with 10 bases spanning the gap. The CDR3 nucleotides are TGTGCCAGCAGCCAGGAGGGACGGAACTATGGCTACACCTTC. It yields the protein CASSQEGRNYGYTF.

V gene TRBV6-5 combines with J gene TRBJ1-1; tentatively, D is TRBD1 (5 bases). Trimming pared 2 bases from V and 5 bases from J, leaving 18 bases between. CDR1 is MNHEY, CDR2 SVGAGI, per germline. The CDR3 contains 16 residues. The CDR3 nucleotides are TGTGCCAGCAGTTACCCTGAGGTCGGGGGAAGAACTGAAGCTTTCTTT. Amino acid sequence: CASSYPEVGGRTEAFF.

The CDR3 loop reads CASMGENTGELFF. The CDR3 DNA is TGTGCCAGCATGGGCGAAAACACCGGGGAGCTGTTTTTT. This rearrangement joins TRBV27 to TRBJ2-2, with unresolved D. The V gene lost 7 bases and the J gene lost 2 bases, with 8 bases spanning the gap. CDR3 length equals 13 residues. The germline gives CDR1 MNHEY, CDR2 SMNVEV (reference sequence).

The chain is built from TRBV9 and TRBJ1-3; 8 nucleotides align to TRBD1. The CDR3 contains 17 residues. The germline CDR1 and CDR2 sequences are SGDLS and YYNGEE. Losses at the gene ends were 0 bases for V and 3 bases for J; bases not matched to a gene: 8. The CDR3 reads CASSVVPDRGRGNTIYF. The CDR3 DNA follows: TGTGCCAGCAGCGTAGTCCCTGACAGGGGTCGTGGAAACACCATATATTTT.

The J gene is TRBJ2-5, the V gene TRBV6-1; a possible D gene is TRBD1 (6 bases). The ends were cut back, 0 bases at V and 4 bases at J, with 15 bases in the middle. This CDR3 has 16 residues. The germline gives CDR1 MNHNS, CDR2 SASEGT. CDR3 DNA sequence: TGTGCCAGCAGTGAAGCTCCAGCAGGGGCGAGAGAGACCCAGTACTTC. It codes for CASSEAPAGARETQYF.

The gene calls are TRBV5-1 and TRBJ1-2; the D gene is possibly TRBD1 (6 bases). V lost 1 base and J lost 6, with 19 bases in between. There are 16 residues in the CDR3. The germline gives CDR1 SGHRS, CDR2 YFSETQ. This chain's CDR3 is CASSLTGFRKRDGYTF. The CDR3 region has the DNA TGCGCCAGCAGCTTGACAGGGTTTCGAAAACGGGATGGCTACACCTTC.

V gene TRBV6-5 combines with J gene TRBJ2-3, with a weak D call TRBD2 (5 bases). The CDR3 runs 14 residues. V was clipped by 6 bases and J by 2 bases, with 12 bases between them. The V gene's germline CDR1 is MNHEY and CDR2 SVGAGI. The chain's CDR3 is CASRGWRITDTQYF. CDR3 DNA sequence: TGTGCCAGCAGGGGGTGGAGGATCACAGATACGCAGTATTTT.